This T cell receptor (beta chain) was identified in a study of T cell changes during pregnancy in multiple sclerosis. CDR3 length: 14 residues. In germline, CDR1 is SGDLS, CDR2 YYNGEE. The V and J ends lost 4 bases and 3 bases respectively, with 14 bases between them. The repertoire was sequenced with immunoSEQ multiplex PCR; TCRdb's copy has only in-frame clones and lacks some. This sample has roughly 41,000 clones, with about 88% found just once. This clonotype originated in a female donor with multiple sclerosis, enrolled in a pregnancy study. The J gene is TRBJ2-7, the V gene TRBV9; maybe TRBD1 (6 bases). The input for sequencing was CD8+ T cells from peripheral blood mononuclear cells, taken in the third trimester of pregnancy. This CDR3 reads CASSTMTGFYEQYF. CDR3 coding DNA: TGTGCCAGCAGCACCATGACAGGATTCTACGAGCAGTACTTC.